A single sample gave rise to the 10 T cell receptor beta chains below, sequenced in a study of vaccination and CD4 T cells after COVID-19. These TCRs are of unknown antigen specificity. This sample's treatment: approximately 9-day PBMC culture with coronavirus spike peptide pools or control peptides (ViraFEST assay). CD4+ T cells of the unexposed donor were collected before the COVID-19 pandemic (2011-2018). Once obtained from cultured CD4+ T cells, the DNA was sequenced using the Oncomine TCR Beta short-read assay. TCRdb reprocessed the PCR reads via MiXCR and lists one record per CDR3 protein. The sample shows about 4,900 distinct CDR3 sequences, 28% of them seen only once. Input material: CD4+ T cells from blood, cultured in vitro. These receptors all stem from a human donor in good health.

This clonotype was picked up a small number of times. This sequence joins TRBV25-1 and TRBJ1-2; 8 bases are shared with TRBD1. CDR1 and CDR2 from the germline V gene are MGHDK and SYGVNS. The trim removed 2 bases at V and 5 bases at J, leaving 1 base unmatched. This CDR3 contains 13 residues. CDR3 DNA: TGTGCCAGCAGTGAACAGGGGGCGTATGGCTACACCTTC. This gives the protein CASSEQGAYGYTF.

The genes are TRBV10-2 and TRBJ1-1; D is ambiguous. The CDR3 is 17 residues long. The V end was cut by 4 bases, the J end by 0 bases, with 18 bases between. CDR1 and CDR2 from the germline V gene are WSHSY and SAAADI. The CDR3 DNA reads TGCGCCAGCAGTGCCTCATTGGGGAAGCTCATGAACACTGAAGCTTTCTTT. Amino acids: CASSASLGKLMNTEAFF.

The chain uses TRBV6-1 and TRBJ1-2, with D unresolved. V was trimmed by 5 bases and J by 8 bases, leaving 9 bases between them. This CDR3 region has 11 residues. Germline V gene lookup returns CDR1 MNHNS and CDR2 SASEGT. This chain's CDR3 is CASSPILGYTF. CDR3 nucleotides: TGTGCCAGCAGTCCGATTTTGGGCTACACCTTC.

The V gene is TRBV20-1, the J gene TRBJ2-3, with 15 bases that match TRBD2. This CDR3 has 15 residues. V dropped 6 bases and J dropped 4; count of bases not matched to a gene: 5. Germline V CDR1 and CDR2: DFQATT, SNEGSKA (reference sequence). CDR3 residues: CSATRTSGGADTQYF. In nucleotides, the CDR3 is TGCAGTGCAACTCGGACTAGCGGGGGGGCAGATACGCAGTATTTT.

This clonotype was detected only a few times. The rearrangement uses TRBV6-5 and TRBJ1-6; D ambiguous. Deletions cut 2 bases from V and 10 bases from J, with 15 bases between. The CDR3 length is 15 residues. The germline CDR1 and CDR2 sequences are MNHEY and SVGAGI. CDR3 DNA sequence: TGTGCCAGCAGTTACACTAGATCCAAGGAGTCACCCCTCCACTTT. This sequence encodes CASSYTRSKESPLHF.

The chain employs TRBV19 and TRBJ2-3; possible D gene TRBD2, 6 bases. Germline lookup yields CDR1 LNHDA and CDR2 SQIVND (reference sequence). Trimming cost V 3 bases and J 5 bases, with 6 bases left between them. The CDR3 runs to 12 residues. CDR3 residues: CASSMGGDTQYF. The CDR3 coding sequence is TGTGCCAGTAGTATGGGAGGAGATACGCAGTATTTT. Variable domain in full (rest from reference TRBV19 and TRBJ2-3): DGGITQSPKYLFRKEGQNVTLSCEQNLNHDAMYWYRQDPGQGLRLIYYSQIVNDFQKGDIAEGYSVSREKKESFPLTVTSAQKNPTAFYLCASSMGGDTQYFGPGTRLTVL.

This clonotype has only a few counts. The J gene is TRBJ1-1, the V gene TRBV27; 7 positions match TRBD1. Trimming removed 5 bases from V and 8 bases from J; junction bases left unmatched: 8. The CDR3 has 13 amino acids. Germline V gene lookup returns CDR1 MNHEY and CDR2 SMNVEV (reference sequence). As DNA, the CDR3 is TGTGCCAGCAGTCCACAGGGGAAGCTCGAAGCTTTCTTT. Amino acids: CASSPQGKLEAFF.

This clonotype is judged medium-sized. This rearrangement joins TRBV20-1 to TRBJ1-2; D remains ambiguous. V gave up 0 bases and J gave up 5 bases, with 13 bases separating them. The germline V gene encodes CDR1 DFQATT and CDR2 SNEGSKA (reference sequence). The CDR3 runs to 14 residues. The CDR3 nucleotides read TGCAGTGCTAGAGACCTGAGACGAGATTATGGCTACACCTTC. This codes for CSARDLRRDYGYTF.

DNA of the CDR3: TGCAGCGTTGAAGAACACCCGAACACTGAAGCTTTCTTT. It yields the protein CSVEEHPNTEAFF. The V gene is TRBV29-1, the J gene TRBJ1-1; no clear D. This CDR3 comprises 13 residues. Germline assignment: CDR1 SQVTM and CDR2 ANQGSEA. The V and J ends lost 0 bases and 1 base respectively, with 6 bases between them.

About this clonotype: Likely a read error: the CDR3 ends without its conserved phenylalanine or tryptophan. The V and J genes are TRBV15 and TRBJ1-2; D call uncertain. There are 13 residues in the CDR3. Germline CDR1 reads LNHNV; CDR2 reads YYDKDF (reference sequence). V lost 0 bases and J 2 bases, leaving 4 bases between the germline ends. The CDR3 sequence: CATSRDRNYGYTL. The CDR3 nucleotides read TGTGCCACCAGCAGAGATCGAAACTATGGCTACACCCTC.